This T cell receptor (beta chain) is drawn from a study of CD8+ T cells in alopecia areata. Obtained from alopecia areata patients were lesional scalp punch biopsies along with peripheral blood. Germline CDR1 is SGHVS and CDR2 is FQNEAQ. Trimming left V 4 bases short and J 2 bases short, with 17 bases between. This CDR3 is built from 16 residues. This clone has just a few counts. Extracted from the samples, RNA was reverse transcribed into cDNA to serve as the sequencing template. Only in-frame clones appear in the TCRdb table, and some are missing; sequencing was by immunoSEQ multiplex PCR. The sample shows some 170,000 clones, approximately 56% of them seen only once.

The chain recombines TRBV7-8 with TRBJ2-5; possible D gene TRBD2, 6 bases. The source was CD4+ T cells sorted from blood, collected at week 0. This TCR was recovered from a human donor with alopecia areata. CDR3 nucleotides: TGTGCCAGCAGCTCAGCCCGACTAGTCTCTCAAGAGACCCAGTACTTC. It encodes CASSSARLVSQETQYF.